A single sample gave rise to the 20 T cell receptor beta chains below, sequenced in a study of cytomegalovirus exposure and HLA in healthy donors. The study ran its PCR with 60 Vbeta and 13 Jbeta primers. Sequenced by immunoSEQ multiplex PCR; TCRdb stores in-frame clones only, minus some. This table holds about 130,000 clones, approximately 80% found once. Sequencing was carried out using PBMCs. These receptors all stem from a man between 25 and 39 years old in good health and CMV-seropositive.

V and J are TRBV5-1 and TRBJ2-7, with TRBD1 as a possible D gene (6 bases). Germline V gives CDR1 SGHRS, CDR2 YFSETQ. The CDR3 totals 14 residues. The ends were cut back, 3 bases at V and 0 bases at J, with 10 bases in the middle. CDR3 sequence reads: CASSSMDSSYEQYF. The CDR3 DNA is TGCGCCAGCAGCTCGATGGACAGCTCCTACGAGCAGTACTTC.

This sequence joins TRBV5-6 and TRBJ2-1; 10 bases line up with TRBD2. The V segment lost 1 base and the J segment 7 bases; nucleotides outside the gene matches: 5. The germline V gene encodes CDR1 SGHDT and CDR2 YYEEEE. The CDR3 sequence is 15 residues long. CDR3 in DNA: TGTGCCAGCAGCTTGAGCGGGGGGGCGTGGAATGAGCAGTTCTTC. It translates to CASSLSGGAWNEQFF.

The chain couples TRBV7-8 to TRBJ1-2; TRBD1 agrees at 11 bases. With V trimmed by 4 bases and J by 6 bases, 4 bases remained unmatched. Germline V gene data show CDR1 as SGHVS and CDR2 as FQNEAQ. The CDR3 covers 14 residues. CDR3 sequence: CASSSPGQGDGYTF. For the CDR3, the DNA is TGTGCCAGCAGCTCACCGGGACAGGGGGATGGCTACACCTTC.

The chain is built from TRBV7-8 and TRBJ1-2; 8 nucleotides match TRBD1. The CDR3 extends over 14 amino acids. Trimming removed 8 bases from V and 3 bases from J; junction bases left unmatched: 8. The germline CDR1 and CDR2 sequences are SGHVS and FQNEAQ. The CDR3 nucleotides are TGTGCCAGCGGAGGGGGACAGGCGTACTATGGCTACACCTTC. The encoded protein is CASGGGQAYYGYTF.

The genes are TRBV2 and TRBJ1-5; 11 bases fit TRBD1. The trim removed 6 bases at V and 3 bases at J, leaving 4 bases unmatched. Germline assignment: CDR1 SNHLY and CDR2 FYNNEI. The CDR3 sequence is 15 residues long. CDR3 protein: CASSLGQGANQPQHF. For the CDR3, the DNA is TGTGCCAGCAGCCTCGGACAGGGGGCCAATCAGCCCCAGCATTTT.

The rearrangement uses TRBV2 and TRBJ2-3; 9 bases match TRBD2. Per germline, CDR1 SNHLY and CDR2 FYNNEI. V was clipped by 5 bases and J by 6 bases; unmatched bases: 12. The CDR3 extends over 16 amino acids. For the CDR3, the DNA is TGTGCCAGCAGTTATTCCGGGACTAGCCGGGGGGATACGCAGTATTTT. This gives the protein CASSYSGTSRGDTQYF. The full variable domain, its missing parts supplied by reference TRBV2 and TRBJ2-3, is EPEVTQTPSHQVTQMGQEVILRCVPISNHLYFYWYRQILGQKVEFLVSFYNNEISEKSEIFDDQFSVERPDGSNFTLKIRSTKLEDSAMYFCASSYSGTSRGDTQYFGPGTRLTVL.

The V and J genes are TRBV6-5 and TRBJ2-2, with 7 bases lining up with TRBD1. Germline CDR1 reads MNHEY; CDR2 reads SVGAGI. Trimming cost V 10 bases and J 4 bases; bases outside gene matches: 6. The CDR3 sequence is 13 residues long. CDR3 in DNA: TGTGCCACCGGACAGGAGGTCACCGGGGAGCTGTTTTTT. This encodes CATGQEVTGELFF.

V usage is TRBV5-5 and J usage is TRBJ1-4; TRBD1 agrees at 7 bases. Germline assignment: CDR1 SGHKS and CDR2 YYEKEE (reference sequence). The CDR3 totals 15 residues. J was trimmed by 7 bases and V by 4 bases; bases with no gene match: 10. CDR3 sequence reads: CASSASGTVPEKLFF. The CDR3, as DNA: TGTGCCAGCAGCGCATCCGGGACAGTCCCTGAAAAACTGTTTTTT. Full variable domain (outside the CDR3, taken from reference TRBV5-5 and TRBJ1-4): DAGVTQSPTHLIKTRGQQVTLRCSPISGHKSVSWYQQVLGQGPQFIFQYYEKEERGRGNFPDRFSARQFPNYSSELNVNALLLGDSALYLCASSASGTVPEKLFFGSGTQLSVL.

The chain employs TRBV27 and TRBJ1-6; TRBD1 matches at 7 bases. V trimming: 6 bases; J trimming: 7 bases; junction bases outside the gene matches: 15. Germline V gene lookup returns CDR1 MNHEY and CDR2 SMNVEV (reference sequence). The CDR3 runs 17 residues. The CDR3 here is CASSRTIHRGGNSPLHF. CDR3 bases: TGTGCCAGCAGCCGAACAATCCACAGGGGCGGGAATTCACCCCTCCACTTT.

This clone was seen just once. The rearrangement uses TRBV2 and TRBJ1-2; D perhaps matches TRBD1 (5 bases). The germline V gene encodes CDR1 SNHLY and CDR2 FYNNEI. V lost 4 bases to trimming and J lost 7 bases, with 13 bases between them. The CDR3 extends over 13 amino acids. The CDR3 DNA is TGTGCCAGCAGTGGCAGGGTTGATGGTGGCTACACCTTC. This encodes CASSGRVDGGYTF.

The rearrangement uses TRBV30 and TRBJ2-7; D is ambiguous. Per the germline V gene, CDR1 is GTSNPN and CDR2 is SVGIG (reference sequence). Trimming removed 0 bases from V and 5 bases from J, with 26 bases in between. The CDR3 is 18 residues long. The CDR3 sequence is CAWSVSWSHHEPNHEQYF. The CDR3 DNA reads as TGTGCCTGGAGTGTATCGTGGTCCCACCATGAGCCCAACCACGAGCAGTACTTC.

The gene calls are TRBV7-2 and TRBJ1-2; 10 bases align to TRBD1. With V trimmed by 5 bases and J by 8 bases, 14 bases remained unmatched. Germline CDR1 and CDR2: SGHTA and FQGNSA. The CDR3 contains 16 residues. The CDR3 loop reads CASSPQYPGQGLGYTF. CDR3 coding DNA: TGTGCCAGCAGCCCCCAATACCCGGGACAGGGGTTGGGCTACACCTTC. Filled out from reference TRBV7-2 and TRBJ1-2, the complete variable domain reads GAGVSQSPSNKVTEKGKDVELRCDPISGHTALYWYRQSLGQGLEFLIYFQGNSAPDKSGLPSDRFSAERTGGSVSTLTIQRTQQEDSAVYLCASSPQYPGQGLGYTFGSGTRLTVV.

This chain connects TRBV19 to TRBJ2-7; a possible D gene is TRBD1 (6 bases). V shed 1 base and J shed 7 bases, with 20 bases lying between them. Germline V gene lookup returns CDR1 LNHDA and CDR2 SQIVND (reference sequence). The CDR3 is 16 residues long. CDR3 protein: CASSIGGTGPVMEQYF. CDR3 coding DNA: TGTGCCAGTAGTATAGGGGGTACAGGGCCGGTGATGGAGCAGTACTTC.

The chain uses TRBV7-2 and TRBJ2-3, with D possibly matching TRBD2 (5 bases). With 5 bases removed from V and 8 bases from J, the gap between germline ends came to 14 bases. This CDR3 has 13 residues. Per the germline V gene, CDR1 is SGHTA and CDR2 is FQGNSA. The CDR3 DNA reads TGTGCCAGCAGCCCTAGCCCCGCCCGTACGCAGTATTTT. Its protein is CASSPSPARTQYF. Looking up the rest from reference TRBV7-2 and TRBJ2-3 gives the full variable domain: GAGVSQSPSNKVTEKGKDVELRCDPISGHTALYWYRQSLGQGLEFLIYFQGNSAPDKSGLPSDRFSAERTGGSVSTLTIQRTQQEDSAVYLCASSPSPARTQYFGPGTRLTVL.

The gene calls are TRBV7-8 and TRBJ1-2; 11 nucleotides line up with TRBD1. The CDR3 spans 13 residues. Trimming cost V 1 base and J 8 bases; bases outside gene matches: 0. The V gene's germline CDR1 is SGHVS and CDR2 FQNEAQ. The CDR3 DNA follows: TGTGCCAGCAGCTTAGGGGACAGGGGGGGCTACACCTTC. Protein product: CASSLGDRGGYTF. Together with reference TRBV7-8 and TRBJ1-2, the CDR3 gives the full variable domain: GAGVSQSPRYKVAKRGQDVALRCDPISGHVSLFWYQQALGQGPEFLTYFQNEAQLDKSGLPSDRFFAERPEGSVSTLKIQRTQQEDSAVYLCASSLGDRGGYTFGSGTRLTVV.

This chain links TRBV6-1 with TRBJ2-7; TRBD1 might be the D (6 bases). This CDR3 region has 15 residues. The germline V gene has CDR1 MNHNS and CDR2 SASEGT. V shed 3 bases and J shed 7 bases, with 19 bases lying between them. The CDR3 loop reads CASSDAGTYHIEQYF. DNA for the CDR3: TGTGCCAGCAGTGATGCCGGGACATACCACATAGAGCAGTACTTC.

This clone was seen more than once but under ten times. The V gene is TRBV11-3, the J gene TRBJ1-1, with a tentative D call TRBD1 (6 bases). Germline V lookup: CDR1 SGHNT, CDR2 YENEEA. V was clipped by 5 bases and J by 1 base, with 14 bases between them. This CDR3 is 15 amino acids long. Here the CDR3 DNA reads TGTGCCAGCAGCCCGTCCGGACAGTCGAACACTGAAGCTTTCTTT. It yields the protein CASSPSGQSNTEAFF.

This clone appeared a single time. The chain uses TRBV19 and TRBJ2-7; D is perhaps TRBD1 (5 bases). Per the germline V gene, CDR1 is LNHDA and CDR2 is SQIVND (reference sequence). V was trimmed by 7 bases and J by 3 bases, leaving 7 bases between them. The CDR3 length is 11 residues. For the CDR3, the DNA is TGTGCCAGTACCCAGGGCTACGAGCAGTACTTC. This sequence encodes CASTQGYEQYF.

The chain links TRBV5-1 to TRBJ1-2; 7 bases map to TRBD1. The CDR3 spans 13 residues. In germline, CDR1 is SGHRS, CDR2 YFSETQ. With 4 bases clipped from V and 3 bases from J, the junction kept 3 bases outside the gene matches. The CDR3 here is CASSRGTDYGYTF. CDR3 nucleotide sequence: TGCGCCAGCAGCCGTGGGACAGACTATGGCTACACCTTC.

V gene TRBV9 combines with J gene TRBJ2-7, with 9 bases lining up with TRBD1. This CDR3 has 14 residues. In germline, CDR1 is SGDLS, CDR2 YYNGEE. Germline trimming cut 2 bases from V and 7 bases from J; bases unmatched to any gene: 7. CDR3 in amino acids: CASSVQPGQGEQYF. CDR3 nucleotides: TGTGCCAGCAGCGTCCAACCGGGACAGGGAGAGCAGTACTTC.